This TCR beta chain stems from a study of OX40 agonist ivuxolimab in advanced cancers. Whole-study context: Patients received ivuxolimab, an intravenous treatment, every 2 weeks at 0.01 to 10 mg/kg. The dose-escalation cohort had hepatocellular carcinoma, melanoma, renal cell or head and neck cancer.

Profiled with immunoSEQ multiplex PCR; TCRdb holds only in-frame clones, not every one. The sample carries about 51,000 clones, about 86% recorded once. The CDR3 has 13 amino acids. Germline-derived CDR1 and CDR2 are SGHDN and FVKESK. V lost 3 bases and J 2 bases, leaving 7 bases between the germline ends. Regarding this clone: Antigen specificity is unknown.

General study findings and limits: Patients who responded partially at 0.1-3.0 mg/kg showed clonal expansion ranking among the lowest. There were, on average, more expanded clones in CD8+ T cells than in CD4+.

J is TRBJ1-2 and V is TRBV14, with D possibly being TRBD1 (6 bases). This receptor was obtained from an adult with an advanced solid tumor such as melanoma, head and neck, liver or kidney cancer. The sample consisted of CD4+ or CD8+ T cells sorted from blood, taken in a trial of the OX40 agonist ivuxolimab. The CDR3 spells CASSQDRNYGYTF. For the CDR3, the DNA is TGTGCCAGCAGCCAGGACAGAAACTATGGCTACACCTTC.